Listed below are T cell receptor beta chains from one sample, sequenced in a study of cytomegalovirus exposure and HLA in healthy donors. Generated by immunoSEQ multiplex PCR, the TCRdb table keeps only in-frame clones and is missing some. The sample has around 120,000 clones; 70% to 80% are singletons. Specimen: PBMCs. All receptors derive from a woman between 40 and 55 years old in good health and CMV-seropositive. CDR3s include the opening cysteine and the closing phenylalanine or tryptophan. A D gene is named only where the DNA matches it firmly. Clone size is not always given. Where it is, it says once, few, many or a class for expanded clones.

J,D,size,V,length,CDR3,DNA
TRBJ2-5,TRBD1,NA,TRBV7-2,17,CASSLGDPVTGVETQYF,TGTGCCAGCAGCTTAGGGGACCCGGTGACAGGGGTCGAGACCCAGTACTTC
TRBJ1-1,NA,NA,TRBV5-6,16,CASSLAARLKNTEAFF,TGTGCCAGCAGCTTGGCTGCCAGGTTGAAGAACACTGAAGCTTTCTTT
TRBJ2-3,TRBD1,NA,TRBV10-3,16,CAISETRTGSADTQYF,TGTGCCATCAGTGAGACTAGGACAGGATCGGCGGATACGCAGTATTTT
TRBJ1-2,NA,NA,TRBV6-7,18,CASSYARSNGASDYGYTF,TGTGCCAGCAGTTACGCTCGGTCTAACGGTGCCTCTGACTATGGCTACACCTTC
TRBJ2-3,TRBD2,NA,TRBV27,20,CASSLSLSWLAVGGTDTQYF,TGTGCCAGCAGTTTATCGTTATCGTGGCTAGCGGTAGGGGGCACAGATACGCAGTATTTT
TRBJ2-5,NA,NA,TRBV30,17,CAWSWRVRGRVGETQYF,TGTGCCTGGAGCTGGAGGGTACGGGGGAGAGTCGGAGAGACCCAGTACTTC
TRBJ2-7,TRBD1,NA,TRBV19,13,CASSQDRDVEQYF,TGTGCCAGTAGTCAGGACAGGGACGTCGAGCAGTACTTC
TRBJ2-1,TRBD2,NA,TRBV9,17,CASSVVASGFLPDEQFF,TGTGCCAGCAGCGTAGTGGCTAGCGGGTTCCTACCGGATGAGCAGTTCTTC
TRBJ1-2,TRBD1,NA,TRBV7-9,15,CASSPRRGQEGGYTF,TGTGCCAGCAGTCCAAGGCGGGGACAGGAAGGTGGCTACACCTTC
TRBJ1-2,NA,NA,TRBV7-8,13,CASSLVSNYGYTF,TGTGCCAGCAGCTTAGTTTCGAACTATGGCTACACCTTC
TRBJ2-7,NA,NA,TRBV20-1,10,CSATGNEQYF,TGCAGTGCTACCGGGAACGAGCAGTACTTC
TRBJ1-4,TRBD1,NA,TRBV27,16,CASSAGTEILIEKLFF,TGTGCCAGCAGTGCCGGGACAGAGATACTGATTGAAAAACTGTTTTTT
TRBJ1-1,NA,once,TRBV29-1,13,CSVEGGGNTEAFF,TGCAGCGTTGAAGGGGGAGGGAACACTGAAGCTTTCTTT
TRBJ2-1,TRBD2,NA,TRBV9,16,CASSVGVGRPYNEQFF,TGTGCCAGCAGCGTAGGTGTCGGGAGGCCCTACAATGAGCAGTTCTTC
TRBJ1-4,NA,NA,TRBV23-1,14,CASSQPQGGRKLFF,TGCGCCAGCAGTCAACCCCAGGGAGGTAGAAAACTGTTTTTT